The entry below gives a single TCR beta chain sequence along with its context. Its antigen is undetermined. This record comes from a study of blood T cells in healthy people across ages. Study observations and caveats: Diversity was higher, and naive CD4+ cells more numerous, in long-lived donors than in aged donors.

Using a J-beta primer mix together with a sample-barcoded 5' primer, a second PCR was run for 7 to 11 cycles. Each cDNA molecule was tagged by a template-switch adaptor with 12 random nucleotides. Any given sample supplied a minimum of 3 million CDR3-containing paired-end reads. Each CDR3 protein is one row after TCRdb ran MiXCR on the 5' RACE reads. This table holds about 1 million distinct CDR3 sequences, more than 35% found once. CDR3 length: 15 residues. Germline V CDR1 and CDR2: SGHTA, FQGNSA. V lost 1 base and J 6 bases, leaving 16 bases between the germline ends. Sequenced: blood. The J gene is TRBJ2-7, the V gene TRBV7-2; D is possibly TRBD2 (5 bases). The TCR originated in a woman aged 55-70 years in good health. The CDR3 DNA follows: TGTGCCAGCAGCTTAGTTAGAGGGCCCGGAGGCGAGCAGTACTTC. Translating it yields CASSLVRGPGGEQYF.